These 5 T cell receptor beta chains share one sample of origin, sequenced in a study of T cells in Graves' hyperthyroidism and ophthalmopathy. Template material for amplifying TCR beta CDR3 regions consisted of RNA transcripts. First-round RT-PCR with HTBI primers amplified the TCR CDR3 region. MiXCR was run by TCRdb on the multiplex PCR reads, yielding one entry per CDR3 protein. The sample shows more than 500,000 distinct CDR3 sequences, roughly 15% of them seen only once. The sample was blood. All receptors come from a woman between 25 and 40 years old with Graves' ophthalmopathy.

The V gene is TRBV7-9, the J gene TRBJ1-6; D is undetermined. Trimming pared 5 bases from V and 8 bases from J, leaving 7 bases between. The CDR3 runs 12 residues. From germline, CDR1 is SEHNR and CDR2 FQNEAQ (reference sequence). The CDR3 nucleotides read TGTGCCAGCAGCGCGGATTATTCACCCCTCCACTTT. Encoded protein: CASSADYSPLHF.

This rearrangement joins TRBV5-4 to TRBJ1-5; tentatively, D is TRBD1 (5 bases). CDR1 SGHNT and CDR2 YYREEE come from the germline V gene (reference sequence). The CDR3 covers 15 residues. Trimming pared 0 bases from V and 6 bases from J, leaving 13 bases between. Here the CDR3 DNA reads TGTGCCAGCAGCTTGGACGGGGGTAAAAGTCAGCCCCAGCATTTT. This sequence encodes CASSLDGGKSQPQHF.

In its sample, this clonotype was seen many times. In DNA, the CDR3 is TGTGCCAGCAGCTTAGCTCTCTCGACGCGCTACGAGCAGTACTTC. It codes for CASSLALSTRYEQYF. V and J are TRBV11-2 and TRBJ2-7; D is ambiguous. Germline V gene data show CDR1 as SGHAT and CDR2 as FQNNGV. V was clipped by 1 base and J by 3 bases, with 13 bases between them. The length of the CDR3 is 15 residues.

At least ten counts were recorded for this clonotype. The CDR3, as DNA: TGCAGTGCTAGAGACACCTGGGACAGGGTCCGAGAGACCCAGTACTTC. Protein sequence: CSARDTWDRVRETQYF. The chain couples TRBV20-1 to TRBJ2-5; 9 nucleotides align to TRBD1. CDR1 and CDR2 from the germline V gene are DFQATT and SNEGSKA (reference sequence). The CDR3 is 16 amino acids. With 0 bases clipped from V and 4 bases from J, the junction kept 9 bases outside the gene matches.

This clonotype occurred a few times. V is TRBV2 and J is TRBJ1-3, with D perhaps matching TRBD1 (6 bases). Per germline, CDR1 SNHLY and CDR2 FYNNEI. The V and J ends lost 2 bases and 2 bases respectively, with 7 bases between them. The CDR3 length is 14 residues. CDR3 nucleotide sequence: TGTGCCAGCAGTGAAACAGGGCCTGGAAACACCATATATTTT. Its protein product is CASSETGPGNTIYF.